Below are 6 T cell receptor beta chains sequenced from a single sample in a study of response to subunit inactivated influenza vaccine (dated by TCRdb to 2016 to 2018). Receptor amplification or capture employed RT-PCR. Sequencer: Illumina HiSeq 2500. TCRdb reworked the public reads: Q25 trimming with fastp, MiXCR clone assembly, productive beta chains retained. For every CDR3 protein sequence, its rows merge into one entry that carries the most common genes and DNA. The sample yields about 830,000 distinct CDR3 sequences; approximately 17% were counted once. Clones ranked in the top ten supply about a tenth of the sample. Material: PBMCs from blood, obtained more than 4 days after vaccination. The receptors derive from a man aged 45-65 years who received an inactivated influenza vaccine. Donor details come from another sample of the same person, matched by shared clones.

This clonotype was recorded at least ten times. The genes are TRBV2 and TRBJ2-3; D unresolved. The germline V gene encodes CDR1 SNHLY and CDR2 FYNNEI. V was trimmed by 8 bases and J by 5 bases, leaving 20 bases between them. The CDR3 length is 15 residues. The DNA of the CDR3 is TGTGCCAGCGCCACCGGGTTTTTCTCGGTAGATACGCAGTATTTT. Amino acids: CASATGFFSVDTQYF.

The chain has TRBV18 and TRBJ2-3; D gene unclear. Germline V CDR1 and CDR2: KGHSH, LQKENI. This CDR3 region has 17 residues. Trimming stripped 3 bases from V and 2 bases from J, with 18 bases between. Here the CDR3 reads CASSPPLGVPATDTQYF. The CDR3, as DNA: TGTGCCAGCTCACCTCCCCTCGGCGTTCCTGCCACAGATACGCAGTATTTT.

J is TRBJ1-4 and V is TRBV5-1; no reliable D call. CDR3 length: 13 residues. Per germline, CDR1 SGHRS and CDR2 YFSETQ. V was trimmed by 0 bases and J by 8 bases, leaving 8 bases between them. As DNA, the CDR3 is TGCGCCAGCAGCTTGGCCCGAGGGGAAAAACTGTTTTTT. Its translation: CASSLARGEKLFF.

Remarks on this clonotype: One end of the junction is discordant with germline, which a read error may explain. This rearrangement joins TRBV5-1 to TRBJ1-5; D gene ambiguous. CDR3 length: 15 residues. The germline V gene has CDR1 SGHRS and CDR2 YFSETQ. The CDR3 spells CASSLVGDSNQPRHF. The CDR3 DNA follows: TGCGCCAGCAGCTTGGTCGGGGATAGCAATCAGCCCCGGCATTTT.

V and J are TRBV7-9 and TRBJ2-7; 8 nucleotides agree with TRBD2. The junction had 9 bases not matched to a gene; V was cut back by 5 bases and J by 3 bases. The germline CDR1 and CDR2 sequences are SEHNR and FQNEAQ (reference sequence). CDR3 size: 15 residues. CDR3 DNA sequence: TGTGCCAGCAGCAAGAACCCGGGACTAGTCTACGAGCAGTACTTC. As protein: CASSKNPGLVYEQYF. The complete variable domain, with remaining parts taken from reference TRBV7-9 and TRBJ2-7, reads DTGVSQNPRHKITKRGQNVTFRCDPISEHNRLYWYRQTLGQGPEFLTYFQNEAQLEKSRLLSDRFSAERPKGSFSTLEIQRTEQGDSAMYLCASSKNPGLVYEQYFGPGTRLTVT.

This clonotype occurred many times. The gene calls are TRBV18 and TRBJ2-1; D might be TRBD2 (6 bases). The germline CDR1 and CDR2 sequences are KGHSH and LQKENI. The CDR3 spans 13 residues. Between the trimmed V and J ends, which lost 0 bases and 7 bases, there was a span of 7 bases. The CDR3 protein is CASSPPGGNEQFF. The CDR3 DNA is TGTGCCAGCTCACCACCCGGGGGAAATGAGCAGTTCTTC.